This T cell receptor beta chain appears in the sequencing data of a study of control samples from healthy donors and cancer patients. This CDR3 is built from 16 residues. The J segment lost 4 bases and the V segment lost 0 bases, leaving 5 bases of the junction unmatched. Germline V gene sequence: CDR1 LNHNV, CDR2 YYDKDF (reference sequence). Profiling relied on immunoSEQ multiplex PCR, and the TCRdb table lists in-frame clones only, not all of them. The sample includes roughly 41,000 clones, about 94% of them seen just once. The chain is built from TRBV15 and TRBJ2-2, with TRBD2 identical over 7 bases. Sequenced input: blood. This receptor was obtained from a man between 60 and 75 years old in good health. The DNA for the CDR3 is TGTGCCACCAGCAGAGAAACGGGGGGTTTCACCGGGGAGCTGTTTTTT. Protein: CATSRETGGFTGELFF.